These T cell receptor beta chains were read from a single sample in a study of blood T cell repertoires in COVID-19. Profiling relied on immunoSEQ multiplex PCR, and the TCRdb table lists in-frame clones only, not all of them. The data show around 67,000 clones, with approximately 86% seen just once and around 16% held by the top ten. Specimen: peripheral blood. The receptors stem from a man aged 80 or over with active COVID-19. Both conserved end residues are part of each CDR3.

CDR3 length,V gene,J gene,CDR3 protein
15,TRBV6-5,TRBJ2-3,CASSPSLARTDTQYF
13,TRBV4-2,TRBJ2-2,CASSQEGGGELFF
13,TRBV29-1,TRBJ1-5,CSVQTGGGQPQHF
12,TRBV6-5,TRBJ1-2,CASRGAGELYTF
14,TRBV19,TRBJ1-1,CASSPQGPNTEAFF
18,TRBV18,TRBJ1-4,CASSPRGLEGSTNEKLFF
17,TRBV25-1,TRBJ2-7,CASIPIGLAGVTYEQYF
16,TRBV21-1,TRBJ2-1,CASSKECAYSYNEQFF
15,TRBV29-1,TRBJ2-3,CSVPPGLAGNDTQYF
16,TRBV5-5,TRBJ2-3,CASSLNPTSGRDTQYF
15,TRBV7-2,TRBJ2-1,CASSLSGSSYNEQFF
15,TRBV19,TRBJ1-5,CASSIRQGPGQPQHF
14,TRBV18,TRBJ1-4,CASSPQGGNEKLFF
18,TRBV27,TRBJ2-6,CASSLGTTRSSGANVLTF
13,TRBV7-2,TRBJ1-5,CASSLAGGGPQHF
16,TRBV6-1,TRBJ1-1,CASSEALGQMNTEAFF
12,TRBV5-6,TRBJ1-1,CASSLTFTEAFF
14,TRBV10-3,TRBJ1-1,CAISGEREGTEAFF
15,TRBV9,TRBJ2-5,CASSARDAGQETQYF
16,TRBV7-9,TRBJ2-1,CASSLRPESSYNEQFF
17,TRBV11-2,TRBJ1-5,CASSLGPSGGWNQPQHF
15,TRBV6-5,TRBJ1-5,CASREAGAGNQPQHF
15,TRBV18,TRBJ2-3,CASSPQEAFTDTQYF
15,TRBV15,TRBJ2-1,CATSRVRESINEQFF
15,TRBV7-6,TRBJ2-2,CASSFQQGNTGELFF
15,TRBV5-1,TRBJ2-7,CASSNRDRGSYEQYF
15,TRBV7-2,TRBJ2-7,CATSTGPGKSYEQYF
15,TRBV7-9,TRBJ2-7,CASSSPLAESYEQYF
16,TRBV9,TRBJ2-3,CASSVVLAGGTDTQYF
15,TRBV19,TRBJ2-3,CASSRPEALTDTQYF
16,TRBV4-1,TRBJ1-6,CASRHTGQADNSPLHF